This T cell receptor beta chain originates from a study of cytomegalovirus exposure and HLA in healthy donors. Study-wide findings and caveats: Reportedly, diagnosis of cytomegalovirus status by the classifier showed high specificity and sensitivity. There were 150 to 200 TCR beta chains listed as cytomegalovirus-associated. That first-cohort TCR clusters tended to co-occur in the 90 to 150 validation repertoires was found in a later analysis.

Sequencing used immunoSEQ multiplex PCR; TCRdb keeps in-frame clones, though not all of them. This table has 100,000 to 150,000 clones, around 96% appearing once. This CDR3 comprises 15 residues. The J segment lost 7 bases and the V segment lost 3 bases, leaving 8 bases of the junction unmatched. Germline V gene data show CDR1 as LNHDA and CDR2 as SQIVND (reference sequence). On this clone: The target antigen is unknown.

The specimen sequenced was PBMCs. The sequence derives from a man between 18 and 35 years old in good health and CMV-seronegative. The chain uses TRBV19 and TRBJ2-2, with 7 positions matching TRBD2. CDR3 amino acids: CASSMGGKGGGELFF. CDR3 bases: TGTGCCAGTAGTATGGGGGGGAAAGGAGGCGGGGAGCTGTTTTTT. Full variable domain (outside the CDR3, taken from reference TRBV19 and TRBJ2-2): DGGITQSPKYLFRKEGQNVTLSCEQNLNHDAMYWYRQDPGQGLRLIYYSQIVNDFQKGDIAEGYSVSREKKESFPLTVTSAQKNPTAFYLCASSMGGKGGGELFFGEGSRLTVL.